Each of the 4 T cell receptor beta chains below was sequenced from the same sample in a study of graft-versus-host responses after intestinal transplantation. Only in-frame clones appear in the TCRdb table, and some are missing; sequencing was by immunoSEQ multiplex PCR. The repertoire consists of over 10,000 clones, with approximately 88% occurring once and the leading ten covering over 6.5%. The specimen was PBMCs, collected around 310 days after intestinal transplant. The origin of the receptors is a human patient who received an intestinal transplant, so some T cells may come from the graft donor.

This chain links TRBV21-1 with TRBJ1-5; the table's D call, TRBD1, has no DNA check behind it. TRBV21-1 is flagged as a pseudogene. The CDR3 extends over 14 amino acids. In DNA form, the CDR3 reads TGTGCCAGCAGCAAAGGGACAGGGAATCAGCCCCAGCATTTT. Residues: CASSKGTGNQPQHF.

The chain uses TRBV18 and TRBJ1-3; D gene uncertain. Germline CDR1 reads KGHSH; CDR2 reads LQKENI. Trimming stripped 2 bases from V and 2 bases from J, with 13 bases between. This CDR3 is built from 16 residues. DNA for the CDR3: TGTGCCAGCTCACCAATCGAGGGTTCGCCTGGAAACACCATATATTTT. Translated, it gives CASSPIEGSPGNTIYF.

This chain joins TRBV2 and TRBJ2-1; D is tentatively TRBD1 or TRBD2 (6 bases each). Trimming left V 6 bases short and J 3 bases short, with 18 bases between. Germline V CDR1 and CDR2: SNHLY, FYNNEI. The CDR3 covers 16 residues. CDR3 residues: CASSDGTGAVYNEQFF. The CDR3 DNA sequence: TGTGCCAGCAGCGACGGAACGGGGGCCGTCTACAATGAGCAGTTCTTC.

The rearrangement uses TRBV15 and TRBJ2-5; D is uncertain. Germline lookup yields CDR1 LNHNV and CDR2 YYDKDF (reference sequence). The CDR3 is made up of 15 amino acids. Between the trimmed V and J ends, which lost 5 bases and 5 bases, there was a span of 18 bases. CDR3 coding DNA: TGTGCCACCAGCGCCTCGACCCAAAGGGCGGAGACCCAGTACTTC. It yields the protein CATSASTQRAETQYF.